The 5 T cell receptor beta chains below were found in one sample sequenced in a study of T-cell reconstitution after alpha-beta-depleted transplantation in children. Library preparation (for TCRbeta) was performed with unique molecular identifiers. MiXCR, applied by TCRdb to the PCR reads, yields one record per CDR3 protein. The sample includes fewer than 350,000 distinct CDR3 sequences, more than 9% of them seen just once. The sequencing here drew on peripheral blood, taken 180 days after TCRalphabeta/CD19-depleted stem cell transplant. The source of these receptors is a male patient aged 2 to 9 who had a stem cell transplant for chronic granulomatous disease, so the T cells may come from the graft donor.

This clonotype appeared many times. This CDR3 is CASSGPRRENIQYF. The DNA for the CDR3 is TGTGCCAGCAGCGGGCCGAGAAGGGAAAACATTCAGTACTTC. This rearrangement joins TRBV7-7 to TRBJ2-4, with unresolved D. The CDR3 covers 14 residues. V was shortened by 5 bases and J by 5 bases, with 13 bases between the two germline ends. Germline assignment: CDR1 SSHAT and CDR2 FNYEAQ (reference sequence).

The sample holds many counts of this clonotype. The chain carries TRBV20-1 and TRBJ1-4; D unresolved. Germline V CDR1 and CDR2: DFQATT, SNEGSKA (reference sequence). The V end was cut by 0 bases, the J end by 3 bases, with 11 bases between. CDR3 length: 15 residues. The chain's CDR3 is CSARDPEDANEKLFF. Here the CDR3 DNA reads TGCAGTGCTAGAGACCCAGAGGATGCTAATGAAAAACTGTTTTTT.

This clonotype was counted at least ten times. This chain uses TRBV4-1 with TRBJ2-7; D gene uncertain. The CDR3 loop spans 15 amino acids. Germline V gene data show CDR1 as MGHRA and CDR2 as YSYEKL. V was shortened by 1 base and J by 2 bases, with 12 bases between the two germline ends. The CDR3 sequence is CASSQGPTSPYEQYF. The CDR3 bases are TGCGCCAGCAGCCAAGGTCCGACATCACCCTACGAGCAGTACTTC.

This clonotype was seen repeatedly, ten times or more. This chain links TRBV7-2 with TRBJ2-3; TRBD2 is a possible D gene (6 bases). Germline CDR1 is SGHTA and CDR2 is FQGNSA. The germline V and J ends were trimmed by 6 bases and 1 base, with 14 bases remaining between them. The CDR3 has 15 residues. CDR3 loop: CASRVTSLGTDTQYF. DNA for the CDR3: TGTGCCAGCAGGGTGACTAGTTTGGGCACAGATACGCAGTATTTT. Full variable domain (remainder filled in from reference TRBV7-2 and TRBJ2-3): GAGVSQSPSNKVTEKGKDVELRCDPISGHTALYWYRQSLGQGLEFLIYFQGNSAPDKSGLPSDRFSAERTGGSVSTLTIQRTQQEDSAVYLCASRVTSLGTDTQYFGPGTRLTVL.

This clonotype was seen many times. This chain joins TRBV7-8 and TRBJ2-3, with 8 bases that match TRBD2. In germline, CDR1 is SGHVS, CDR2 FQNEAQ. The trim removed 4 bases at V and 4 bases at J, leaving 13 bases unmatched. This CDR3 has 17 amino acids. CDR3 DNA sequence: TGTGCCAGCAGCTCAGACCCGGGGGGGGGATGGGCAGATACGCAGTATTTT. This translates into CASSSDPGGGWADTQYF.